The rows below give T cell receptor beta chains drawn from one sample of a study of T cell changes during pregnancy in multiple sclerosis. Profiled with immunoSEQ multiplex PCR; TCRdb holds only in-frame clones, not every one. The sample lists under 95,000 clones, around nine tenths occurring once. This sample comprised CD4+ T cells from peripheral blood mononuclear cells, obtained before pregnancy. The receptors were gathered from a female donor with multiple sclerosis, enrolled in a pregnancy study. The CDR3 runs from the conserved cysteine through the conserved F or W. A D gene is named only where the DNA matches it firmly.

CASGQGRNSEQYF,13,TRBJ2-7,TRBV28,-
CASSPGRAGPETQYF,15,TRBJ2-5,TRBV5-1,-
CASSQGLGQGVRSYNEQFF,19,TRBJ2-1,TRBV5-4,TRBD1
CASSLRGPGGDTQYF,15,TRBJ2-3,TRBV7-3,TRBD1
CASSLTLTGTNYGYTF,16,TRBJ1-2,TRBV27,-
CAWRSSSYNSPLHF,14,TRBJ1-6,TRBV30,-
CASSSRTSPSGANVLTF,17,TRBJ2-6,TRBV27,TRBD2
CASSQRLAASTDTQYF,16,TRBJ2-3,TRBV7-9,TRBD2
CSVDPGADTQYF,12,TRBJ2-3,TRBV29-1,-
CASSIAGTMKTQYF,14,TRBJ2-5,TRBV19,TRBD2
CASSGTGVSNQPQHF,15,TRBJ1-5,TRBV19,TRBD1
CASSLAGTGYNSPLHF,16,TRBJ1-6,TRBV7-2,TRBD1
CASSPSGSAAYEQYF,15,TRBJ2-7,TRBV5-4,TRBD2
CASSNTGQKLFF,12,TRBJ1-4,TRBV19,-
CASSRRTSGFSEQYF,15,TRBJ2-7,TRBV18,TRBD2
CASSHYPGAGEKLFF,15,TRBJ1-4,TRBV14,-
CSVRDRRSTGELFF,14,TRBJ2-2,TRBV29-1,TRBD1
CASSIPGGTDTQYF,14,TRBJ2-3,TRBV19,TRBD2
CASSQDRETEEVNYGYTF,18,TRBJ1-2,TRBV4-1,-
CAISDGTGRYGYTF,14,TRBJ1-2,TRBV10-3,TRBD1
CACGEGIVNSPLHF,14,TRBJ1-6,TRBV19,-
CASSDRNPYEQYF,13,TRBJ2-7,TRBV25-1,-
CASTIGRGLETEAFF,15,TRBJ1-1,TRBV7-8,TRBD1
CASSVPGGTEAFF,13,TRBJ1-1,TRBV25-1,-